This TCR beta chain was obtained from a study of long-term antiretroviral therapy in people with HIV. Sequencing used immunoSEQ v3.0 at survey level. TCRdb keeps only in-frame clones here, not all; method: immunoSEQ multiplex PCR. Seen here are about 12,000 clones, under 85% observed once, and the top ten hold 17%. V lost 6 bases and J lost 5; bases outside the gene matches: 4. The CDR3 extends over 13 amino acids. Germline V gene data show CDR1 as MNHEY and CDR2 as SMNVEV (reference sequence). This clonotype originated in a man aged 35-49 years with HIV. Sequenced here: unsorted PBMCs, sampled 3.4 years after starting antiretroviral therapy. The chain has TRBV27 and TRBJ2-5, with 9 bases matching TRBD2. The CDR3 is CASRRLAAETQYF. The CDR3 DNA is TGTGCCAGCAGGAGACTAGCGGCTGAGACCCAGTACTTC.